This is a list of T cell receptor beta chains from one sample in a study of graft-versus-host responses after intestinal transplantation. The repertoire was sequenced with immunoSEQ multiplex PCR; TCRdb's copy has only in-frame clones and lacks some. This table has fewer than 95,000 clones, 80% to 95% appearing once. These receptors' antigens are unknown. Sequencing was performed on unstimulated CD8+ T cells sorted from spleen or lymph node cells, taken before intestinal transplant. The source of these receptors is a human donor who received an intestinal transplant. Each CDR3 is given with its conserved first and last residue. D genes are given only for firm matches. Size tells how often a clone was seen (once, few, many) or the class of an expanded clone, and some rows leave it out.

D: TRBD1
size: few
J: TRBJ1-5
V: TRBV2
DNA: TGTGCCAGCAGTGAAGGACAGGGAGTCAATCAGCCCCAGCATTTT
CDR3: CASSEGQGVNQPQHF

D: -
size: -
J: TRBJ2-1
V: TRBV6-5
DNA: TGTGCCAGCAGTTACACCCAGGGTGGCTACAATGAGCAGTTCTTC
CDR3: CASSYTQGGYNEQFF

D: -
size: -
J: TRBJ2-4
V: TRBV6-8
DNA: TGTGCCAGCAGCTACGGTCGCGAGGAGACCAAAAACATTCAGTACTTC
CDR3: CASSYGREETKNIQYF

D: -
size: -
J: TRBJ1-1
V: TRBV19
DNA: TGTGCCAGTAGCCGTTCATACCTCGGCGGAGGGGTCGACACTGAAGCTTTCTTT
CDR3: CASSRSYLGGGVDTEAFF

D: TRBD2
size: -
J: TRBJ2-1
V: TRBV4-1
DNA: TGCGCCAGCAGCCAGGGACTAGCGGTTTCCTACAATGAGCAGTTCTTC
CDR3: CASSQGLAVSYNEQFF

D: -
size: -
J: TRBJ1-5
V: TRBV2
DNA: TGTGCCAGCAGTGGGGGGGGCAATCAGCCCCAGCATTTT
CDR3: CASSGGGNQPQHF

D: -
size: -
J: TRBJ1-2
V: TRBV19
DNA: TGTGCCAGTAGTGGGGGCCGTATCGGGACAAGCATATATGGCTACACCTTC
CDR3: CASSGGRIGTSIYGYTF

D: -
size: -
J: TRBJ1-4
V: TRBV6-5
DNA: TGTGCCAGCAGTTCCGGAAGGAGCAATGAAAAACTGTTTTTT
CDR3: CASSSGRSNEKLFF

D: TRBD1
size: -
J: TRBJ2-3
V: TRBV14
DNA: TGTGCCAGCAGCCAAGGATCGACAGGGCGACCAGATACGCAGTATTTT
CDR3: CASSQGSTGRPDTQYF

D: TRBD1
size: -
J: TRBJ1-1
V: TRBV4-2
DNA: TGTGCCAGCAGCTTGACCAGGGGGCTGGGCACTGAAGCTTTCTTT
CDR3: CASSLTRGLGTEAFF

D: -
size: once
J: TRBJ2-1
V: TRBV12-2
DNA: TGTGCAAGTCGCGCGTCTGACCAGGCTTCTGAGCAGTTCTTC
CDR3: CASRASDQASEQFF

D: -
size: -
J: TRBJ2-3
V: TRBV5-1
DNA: TGCGCCAGCAGCTACGACTCAGCGACTAGCACAGATACGCAGTATTTT
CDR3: CASSYDSATSTDTQYF

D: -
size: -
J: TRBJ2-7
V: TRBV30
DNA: TGTGCCTGGAGTGAGAGTTGGGCCGGGCAGTACTTC
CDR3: CAWSESWAGQYF

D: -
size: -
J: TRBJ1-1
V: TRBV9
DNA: TGTGCCAGCAGCGTAGTCGGTCCGAACACTGAAGCTTTCTTT
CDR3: CASSVVGPNTEAFF

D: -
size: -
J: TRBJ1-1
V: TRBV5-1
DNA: TGCGCCAGCAATGAGCCCCCGGGGACTGAAGCTTTCTTT
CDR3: CASNEPPGTEAFF

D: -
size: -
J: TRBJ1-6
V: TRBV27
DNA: TGTGCCAGCAGTTTATTGTCTCGGGTTTCACCCCTCCACTTT
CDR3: CASSLLSRVSPLHF

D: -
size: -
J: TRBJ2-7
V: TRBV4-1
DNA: TGCGCCAGCAGCCAAGATGGCAGGGCCTACGAGCAGTACTTC
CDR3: CASSQDGRAYEQYF

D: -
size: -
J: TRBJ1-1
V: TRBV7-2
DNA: TGTGCCAGCAGCCCCTCCACTGAAGCTTTCTTT
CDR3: CASSPSTEAFF

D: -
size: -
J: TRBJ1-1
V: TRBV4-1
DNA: TGCGCCACCCCACAGGGCCTGAACACTGAAGCTTTCTTT
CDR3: CATPQGLNTEAFF

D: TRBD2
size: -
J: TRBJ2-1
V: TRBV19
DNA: TGTGCCAGTAGTGTGGGCGGGAGCCCGTACAATGAGCAGTTCTTC
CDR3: CASSVGGSPYNEQFF

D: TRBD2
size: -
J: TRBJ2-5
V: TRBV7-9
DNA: TGTGCCAGCAGCTCGACCATAGCGGGAGTTGGGCCAGAGACCCAGTACTTC
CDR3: CASSSTIAGVGPETQYF

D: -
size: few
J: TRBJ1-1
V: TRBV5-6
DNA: TGTGCCAGCTCGGATTGGGGGAGGACTGAAGCTTTCTTT
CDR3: CASSDWGRTEAFF

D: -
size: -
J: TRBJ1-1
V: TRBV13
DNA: TGTGCCAGCAGCCACTCCGTGTTCGAAGCTTTCTTT
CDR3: CASSHSVFEAFF

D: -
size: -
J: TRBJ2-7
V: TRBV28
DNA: TGTGCCAGCAGCAACTACCCCAATGCCTACGAGCAGTACTTC
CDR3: CASSNYPNAYEQYF

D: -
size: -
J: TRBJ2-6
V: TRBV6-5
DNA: TGTGCCACCCTGCGGATGCCTGGGGCCAACGTCCTGACTTTC
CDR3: CATLRMPGANVLTF

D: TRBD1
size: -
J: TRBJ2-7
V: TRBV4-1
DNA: TGCGCCAGCAGCCCTAAACAGGGGTCACCCTACGAGCAGTACTTC
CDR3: CASSPKQGSPYEQYF

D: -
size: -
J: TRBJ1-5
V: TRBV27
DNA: TGTGCCAGCAGTTTATTGGGCAGTCAGCCCCAGCATTTT
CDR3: CASSLLGSQPQHF

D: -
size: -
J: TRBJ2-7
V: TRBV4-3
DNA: TGCGCCAGCAGCCAGGATACGAGCGGGCACTCCTACGAGCAGTACTTC
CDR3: CASSQDTSGHSYEQYF

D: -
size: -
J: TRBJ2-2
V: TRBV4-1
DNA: TGCGCCAGCAGCCAAGTTAGAGACAGGTCGAACACCGGGGAGCTGTTTTTT
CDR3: CASSQVRDRSNTGELFF

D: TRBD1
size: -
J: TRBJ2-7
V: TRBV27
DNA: TGTGCCAGCAGTTGGGGTGCAGGGGGCCTCTACGAGCAGTACTTC
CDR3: CASSWGAGGLYEQYF

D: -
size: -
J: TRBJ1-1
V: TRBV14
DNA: TGTGCCAGCAGCCAAGTCTTTATTAGCGGGGGTGACACTGAAGCTTTCTTT
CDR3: CASSQVFISGGDTEAFF

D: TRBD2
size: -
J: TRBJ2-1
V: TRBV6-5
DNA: TGTGCCAGCAGTTATCTAGCGGGAGGGCCACATGAGCAGTTCTTC
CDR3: CASSYLAGGPHEQFF

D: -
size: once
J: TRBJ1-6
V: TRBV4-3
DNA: TGCGCCAGCAGCCAATCTAATAATTCACCCCTCCACTTT
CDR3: CASSQSNNSPLHF

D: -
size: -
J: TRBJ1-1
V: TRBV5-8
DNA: TGTGCCAGCAGCTTGACCGGCGGGGGCGAAGCTTTCTTT
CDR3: CASSLTGGGEAFF

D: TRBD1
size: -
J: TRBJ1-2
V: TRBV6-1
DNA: TGTGCCAGCAGTGAAGCCGGGGACAGGGAAGACGATGGCTACACCTTC
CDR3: CASSEAGDREDDGYTF

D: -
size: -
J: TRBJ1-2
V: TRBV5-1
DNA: TGCGCCAGCAGCTTGGGTTCCAGGGAGGATCATTTTAACTATGGCTACACCTTC
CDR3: CASSLGSREDHFNYGYTF

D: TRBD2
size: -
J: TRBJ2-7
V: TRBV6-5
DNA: TGTGCCAGCACCCAACTAGCGGGAGAGGACGAGCAGTACTTC
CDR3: CASTQLAGEDEQYF

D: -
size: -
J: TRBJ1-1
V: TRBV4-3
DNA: TGCGCCAGCAGCCAAACACACGTAATGAACACTGAAGCTTTCTTT
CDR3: CASSQTHVMNTEAFF

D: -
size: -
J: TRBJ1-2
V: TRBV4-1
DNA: TGCGCCAGCAGCTCTGGGGCTTCTCTAGCTAACTATGGCTACACCTTC
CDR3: CASSSGASLANYGYTF

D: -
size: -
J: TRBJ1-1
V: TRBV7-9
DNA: TGTGCCAGCAGATCGACAGGTGAAGCTTTCTTT
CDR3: CASRSTGEAFF

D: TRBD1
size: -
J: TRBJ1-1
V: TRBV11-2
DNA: TGTGCCAGCTTACAGGGGGGCTACACTGAAGCTTTCTTT
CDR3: CASLQGGYTEAFF

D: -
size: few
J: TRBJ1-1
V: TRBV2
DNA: TGTGCCAGCAGTGAAGTTGGGCCGAACACTGAAGCTTTCTTT
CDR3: CASSEVGPNTEAFF